These 6 T cell receptor beta chains share one sample of origin, sequenced in a study of T cell responses to AZD1222 COVID-19 vaccine. Sequencing was performed with immunoSEQ multiplex PCR; in TCRdb, only in-frame clones are kept and a portion is missing. Of roughly 130,000 clones in the sample, approximately 92% were seen once. This specimen consisted of peripheral blood, obtained on day 0 of AZD1222 vaccination. The receptors derive from an adult in good health.

The rearrangement joins TRBV7-7 to TRBJ2-1; 8 bases line up with TRBD2. CDR1 and CDR2 (germline): SSHAT, FNYEAQ (reference sequence). The CDR3 runs to 15 residues. V shed 6 bases and J 7 bases; nucleotides not matched to a gene: 11. The CDR3 here is CASSSSLAGSNEQFF. CDR3 bases: TGTGCCAGCAGTTCGTCCCTAGCGGGTAGTAATGAGCAGTTCTTC. Full variable domain (remainder filled in from reference TRBV7-7 and TRBJ2-1): GAGVSQSPRYKVTKRGQDVTLRCDPISSHATLYWYQQALGQGPEFLTYFNYEAQPDKSGLPSDRFSAERPEGSISTLTIQRTEQRDSAMYRCASSSSLAGSNEQFFGPGTRLTVL.

The genes are TRBV9 and TRBJ2-2, with 10 bases aligning to TRBD1. The V segment lost 8 bases and the J segment 7 bases; nucleotides outside the gene matches: 8. Germline CDR1 SGDLS, CDR2 YYNGEE. The CDR3 runs 14 residues. CDR3 sequence: CASTDRGLNGELFF. DNA for the CDR3: TGTGCCAGTACCGACAGGGGGCTTAACGGGGAGCTGTTTTTT.

Only one count was recorded for this clone. The chain joins TRBV10-1 to TRBJ2-1; the D is unclear. In germline, CDR1 is WNHNN, CDR2 SYGVQD (reference sequence). The CDR3 consists of 16 residues. Between the trimmed V and J ends, which lost 1 base and 2 bases, there was a span of 12 bases. The CDR3 sequence is CASSELTSPPYNEQFF. DNA of the CDR3: TGCGCCAGCAGTGAGTTGACATCCCCGCCCTACAATGAGCAGTTCTTC.

The CDR3 DNA reads as TGTGCCAGCAGTTTCCGAGGGATGTCCTACGAGCAGTACTTC. This gives the protein CASSFRGMSYEQYF. The rearrangement joins TRBV27 to TRBJ2-7; a possible D gene is TRBD2 (5 bases). This CDR3 is built from 14 residues. Per the germline V gene, CDR1 is MNHEY and CDR2 is SMNVEV (reference sequence). Trimming took 3 bases from V and 1 from J, leaving 10 bases between them.

The V gene is TRBV12-5, the J gene TRBJ2-5, with D unresolved. Per germline, CDR1 LGHNT and CDR2 FRNRAP. This CDR3 region has 14 residues. The V end lost 3 bases, the J end lost 5 bases, and 13 bases lay between the germline ends. The CDR3 nucleotides read TGTGCTAGTGGTTTCCCCGCCCCTGTGGAGACCCAGTACTTC. It specifies CASGFPAPVETQYF.

This chain links TRBV30 with TRBJ2-1; weak D call: TRBD2 (6 bases). In germline, CDR1 is GTSNPN, CDR2 SVGIG (reference sequence). This CDR3 contains 12 residues. V gave up 0 bases and J gave up 9 bases, with 9 bases separating them. CDR3 DNA: TGTGCCTGGAGTGTACTAGCAGGTGAGCAGTTCTTC. Amino acid sequence: CAWSVLAGEQFF.